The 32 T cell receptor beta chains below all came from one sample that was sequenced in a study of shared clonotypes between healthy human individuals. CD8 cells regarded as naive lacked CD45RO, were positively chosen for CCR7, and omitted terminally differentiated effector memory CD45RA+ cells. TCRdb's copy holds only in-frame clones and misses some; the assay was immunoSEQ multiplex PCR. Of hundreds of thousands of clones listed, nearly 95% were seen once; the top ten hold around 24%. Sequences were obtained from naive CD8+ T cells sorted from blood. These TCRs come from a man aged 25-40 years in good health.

The DNA for the CDR3 is TGCGCCAGCAGCTTGGGGTATAACACAGATACGCAGTATTTT. Encoded protein: CASSLGYNTDTQYF. The chain has TRBV5-1 and TRBJ2-3; D is unresolved. This CDR3 region has 14 residues. Germline lookup yields CDR1 SGHRS and CDR2 YFSETQ. Trimming stripped 0 bases from V and 2 bases from J, with 7 bases between.

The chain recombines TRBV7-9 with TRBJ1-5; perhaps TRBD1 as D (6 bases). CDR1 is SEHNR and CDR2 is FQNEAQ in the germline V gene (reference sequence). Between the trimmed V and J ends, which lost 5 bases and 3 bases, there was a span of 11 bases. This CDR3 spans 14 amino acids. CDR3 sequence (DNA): TGTGCCAGCAGCCCGGACAGCCTCAATCAGCCCCAGCATTTT. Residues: CASSPDSLNQPQHF.

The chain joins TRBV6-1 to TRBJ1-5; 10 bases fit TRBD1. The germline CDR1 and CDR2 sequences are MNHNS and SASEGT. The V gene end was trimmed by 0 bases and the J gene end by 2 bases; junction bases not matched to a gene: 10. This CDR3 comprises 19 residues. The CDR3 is CASSEAQTGGLVGNQPQHF. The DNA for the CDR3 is TGTGCCAGCAGTGAAGCGCAGACAGGGGGCCTGGTAGGCAATCAGCCCCAGCATTTT.

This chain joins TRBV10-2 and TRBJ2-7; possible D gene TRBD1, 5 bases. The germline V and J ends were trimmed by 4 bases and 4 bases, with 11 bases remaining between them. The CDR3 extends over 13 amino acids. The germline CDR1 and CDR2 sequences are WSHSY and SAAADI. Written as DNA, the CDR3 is TGCGCCAGCAGTGGACAGTTCGATTACGAGCAGTACTTC. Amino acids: CASSGQFDYEQYF.

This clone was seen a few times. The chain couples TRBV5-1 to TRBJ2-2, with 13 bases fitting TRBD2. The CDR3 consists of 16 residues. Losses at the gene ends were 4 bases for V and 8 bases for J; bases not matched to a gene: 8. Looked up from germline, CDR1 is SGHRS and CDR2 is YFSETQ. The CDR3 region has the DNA TGCGCCAGCAGCGAAGGACTAGCGGGAGTAGGTGGGGAGCTGTTTTTT. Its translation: CASSEGLAGVGGELFF.

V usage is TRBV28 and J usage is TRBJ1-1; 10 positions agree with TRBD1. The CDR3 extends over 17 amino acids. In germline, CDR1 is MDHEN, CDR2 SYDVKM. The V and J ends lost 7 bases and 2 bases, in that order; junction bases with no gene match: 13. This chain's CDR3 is CASTRRDRGVVNTEAFF. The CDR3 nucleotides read TGTGCCAGCACCAGAAGGGACAGGGGAGTTGTTAACACTGAAGCTTTCTTT.

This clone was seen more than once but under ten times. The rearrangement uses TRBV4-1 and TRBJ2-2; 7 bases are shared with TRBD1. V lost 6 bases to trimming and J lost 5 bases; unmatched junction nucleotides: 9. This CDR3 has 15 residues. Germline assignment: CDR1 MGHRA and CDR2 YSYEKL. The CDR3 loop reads CASRPQGSVTGELFF. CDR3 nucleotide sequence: TGCGCCAGCAGACCACAGGGGAGTGTGACCGGGGAGCTGTTTTTT.

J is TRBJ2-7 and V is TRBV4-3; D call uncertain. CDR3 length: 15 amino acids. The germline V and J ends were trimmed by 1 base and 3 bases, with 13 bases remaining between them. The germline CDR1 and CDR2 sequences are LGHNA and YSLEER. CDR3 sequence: CASSQGAAVGYEQYF. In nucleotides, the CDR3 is TGCGCCAGCAGCCAAGGGGCTGCAGTCGGCTACGAGCAGTACTTC.

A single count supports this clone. The CDR3 sequence: CASSFSPGQGQETQYF. The CDR3 DNA follows: TGTGCCAGCAGCTTCTCTCCGGGACAGGGACAAGAGACCCAGTACTTC. This rearrangement joins TRBV7-9 to TRBJ2-5, with 9 positions matching TRBD1. The germline V gene encodes CDR1 SEHNR and CDR2 FQNEAQ (reference sequence). CDR3 length: 16 residues. J gave up 2 bases and V 3 bases, and 7 bases lay outside the gene matches.

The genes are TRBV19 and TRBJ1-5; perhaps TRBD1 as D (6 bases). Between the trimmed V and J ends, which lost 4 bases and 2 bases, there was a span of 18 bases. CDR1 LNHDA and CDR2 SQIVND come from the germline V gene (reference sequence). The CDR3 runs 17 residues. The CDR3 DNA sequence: TGTGCCAGTAGTACCTTATACAGGGAAATTCGCAATCAGCCCCAGCATTTT. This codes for CASSTLYREIRNQPQHF.

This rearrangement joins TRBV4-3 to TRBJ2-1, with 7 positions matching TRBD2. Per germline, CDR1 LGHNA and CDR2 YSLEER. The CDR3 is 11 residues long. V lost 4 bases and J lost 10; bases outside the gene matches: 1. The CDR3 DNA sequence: TGCGCCAGCAGCCTCGGGGGGGAGCAGTTCTTC. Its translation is CASSLGGEQFF.

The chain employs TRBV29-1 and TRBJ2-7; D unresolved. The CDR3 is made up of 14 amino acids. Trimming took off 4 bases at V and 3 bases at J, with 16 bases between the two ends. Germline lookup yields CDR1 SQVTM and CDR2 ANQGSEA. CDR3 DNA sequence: TGCAGCGTTGCCACTGGTTGGCCCTACTACGAGCAGTACTTC. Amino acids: CSVATGWPYYEQYF.

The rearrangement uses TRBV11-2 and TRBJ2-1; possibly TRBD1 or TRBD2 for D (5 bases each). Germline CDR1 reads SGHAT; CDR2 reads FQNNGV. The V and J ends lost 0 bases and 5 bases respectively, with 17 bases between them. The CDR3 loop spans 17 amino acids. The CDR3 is CASSLDGGRLSHNEQFF. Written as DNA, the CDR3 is TGTGCCAGCAGCTTAGATGGGGGTAGACTAAGTCACAATGAGCAGTTCTTC. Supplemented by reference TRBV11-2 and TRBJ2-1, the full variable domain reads EAGVAQSPRYKIIEKRQSVAFWCNPISGHATLYWYQQILGQGPKLLIQFQNNGVVDDSQLPKDRFSAERLKGVDSTLKIQPAKLEDSAVYLCASSLDGGRLSHNEQFFGPGTRLTVL.

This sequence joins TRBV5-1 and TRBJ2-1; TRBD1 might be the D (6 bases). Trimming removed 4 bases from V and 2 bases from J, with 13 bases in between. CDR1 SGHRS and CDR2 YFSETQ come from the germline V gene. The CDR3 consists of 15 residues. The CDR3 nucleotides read TGCGCCAGCAGCGCGACAGGCCTCACCTACAATGAGCAGTTCTTC. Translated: CASSATGLTYNEQFF.

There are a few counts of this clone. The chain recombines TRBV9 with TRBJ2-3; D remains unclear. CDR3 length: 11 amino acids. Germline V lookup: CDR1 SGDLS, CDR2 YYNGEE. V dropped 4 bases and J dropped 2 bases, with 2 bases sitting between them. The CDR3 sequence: CASSNTDTQYF. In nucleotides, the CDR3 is TGTGCCAGCAGCAACACAGATACGCAGTATTTT. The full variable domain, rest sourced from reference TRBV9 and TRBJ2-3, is DSGVTQTPKHLITATGQRVTLRCSPRSGDLSVYWYQQSLDQGLQFLIQYYNGEERAKGNILERFSAQQFPDLHSELNLSSLELGDSALYFCASSNTDTQYFGPGTRLTVL.

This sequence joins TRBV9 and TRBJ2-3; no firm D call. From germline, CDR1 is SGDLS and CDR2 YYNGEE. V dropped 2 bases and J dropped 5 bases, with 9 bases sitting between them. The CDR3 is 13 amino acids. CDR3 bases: TGTGCCAGCAGCGTGCCGGTAGAAGATACGCAGTATTTT. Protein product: CASSVPVEDTQYF.

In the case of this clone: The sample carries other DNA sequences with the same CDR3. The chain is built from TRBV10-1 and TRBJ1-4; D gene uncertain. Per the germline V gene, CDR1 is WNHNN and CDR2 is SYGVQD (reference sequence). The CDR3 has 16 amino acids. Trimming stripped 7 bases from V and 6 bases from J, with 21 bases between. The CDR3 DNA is TGCGCCAGCACCGAGGAGGTGGAGGCCTTTTATGAAAAACTGTTTTTT. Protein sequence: CASTEEVEAFYEKLFF.

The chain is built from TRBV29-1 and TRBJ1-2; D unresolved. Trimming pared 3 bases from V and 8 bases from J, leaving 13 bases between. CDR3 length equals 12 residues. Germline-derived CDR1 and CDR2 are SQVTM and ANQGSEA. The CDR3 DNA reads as TGCAGCGTTGATTCGGCCTCGGGAGGCTACACCTTC. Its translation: CSVDSASGGYTF. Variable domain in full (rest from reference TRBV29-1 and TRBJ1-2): SAVISQKPSRDICQRGTSLTIQCQVDSQVTMMFWYRQQPGQSLTLIATANQGSEATYESGFVIDKFPISRPNLTFSTLTVSNMSPEDSSIYLCSVDSASGGYTFGSGTRLTVV.

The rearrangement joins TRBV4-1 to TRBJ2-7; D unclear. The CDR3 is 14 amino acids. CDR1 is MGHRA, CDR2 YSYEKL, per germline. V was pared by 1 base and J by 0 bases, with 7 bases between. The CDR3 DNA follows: TGCGCCAGCAGCCAAGGTGACACCTCCTACGAGCAGTACTTC. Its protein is CASSQGDTSYEQYF.

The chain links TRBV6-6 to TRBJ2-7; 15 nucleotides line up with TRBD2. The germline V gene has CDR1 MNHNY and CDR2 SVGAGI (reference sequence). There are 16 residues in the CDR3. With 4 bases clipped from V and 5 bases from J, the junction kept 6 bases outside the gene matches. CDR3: CASSFGLAGGVDEQYF. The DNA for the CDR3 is TGTGCCAGCAGTTTCGGACTAGCGGGAGGGGTGGACGAGCAGTACTTC.

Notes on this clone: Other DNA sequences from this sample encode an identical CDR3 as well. CDR3 loop: CASSLLGQETQYF. The CDR3 region has the DNA TGTGCCAGCAGTTTATTGGGGCAAGAGACCCAGTACTTC. J is TRBJ2-5 and V is TRBV27; D unresolved. Germline V lookup: CDR1 MNHEY, CDR2 SMNVEV (reference sequence). Trimming pared 1 base from V and 2 bases from J, leaving 5 bases between. The CDR3 totals 13 residues.

The CDR3 coding sequence is TGCAGCGTTTACCTCTGGCGCGACCAAGAGACCCAGTACTTC. Protein sequence: CSVYLWRDQETQYF. J is TRBJ2-5 and V is TRBV29-1; D remains ambiguous. Germline CDR1 SQVTM, CDR2 ANQGSEA. The V end lost 5 bases, the J end lost 0 bases, and 13 bases lay between the germline ends. The CDR3 covers 14 residues.

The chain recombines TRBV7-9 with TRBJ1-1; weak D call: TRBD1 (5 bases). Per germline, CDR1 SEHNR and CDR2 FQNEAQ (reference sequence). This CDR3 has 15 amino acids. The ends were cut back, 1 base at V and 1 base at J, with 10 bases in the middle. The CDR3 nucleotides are TGTGCCAGCAGCTTAGGCTCAGGGCCGAACACTGAAGCTTTCTTT. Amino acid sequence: CASSLGSGPNTEAFF.

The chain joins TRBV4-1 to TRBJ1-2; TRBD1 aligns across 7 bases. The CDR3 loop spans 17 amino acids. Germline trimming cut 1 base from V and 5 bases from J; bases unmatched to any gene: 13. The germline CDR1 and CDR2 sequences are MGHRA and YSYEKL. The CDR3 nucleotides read TGCGCCAGCAGCCAAGTCCAGACAGGGATCAAGCCGTATGGCTACACCTTC. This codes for CASSQVQTGIKPYGYTF.

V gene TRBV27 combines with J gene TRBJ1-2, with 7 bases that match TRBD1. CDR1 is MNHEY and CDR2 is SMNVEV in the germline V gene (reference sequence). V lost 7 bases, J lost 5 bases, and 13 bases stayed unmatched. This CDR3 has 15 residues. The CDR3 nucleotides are TGTGCCAGCACCCCTACTGGGGACAGAACTTATGGCTACACCTTC. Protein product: CASTPTGDRTYGYTF.

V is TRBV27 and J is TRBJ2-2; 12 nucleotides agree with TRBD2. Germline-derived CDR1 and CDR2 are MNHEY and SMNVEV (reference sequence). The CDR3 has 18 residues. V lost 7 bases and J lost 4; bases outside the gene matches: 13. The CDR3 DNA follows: TGTGCCAGCAAAGGACTAGCGGGGTGGGTAGGTCCCACCGGGGAGCTGTTTTTT. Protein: CASKGLAGWVGPTGELFF.

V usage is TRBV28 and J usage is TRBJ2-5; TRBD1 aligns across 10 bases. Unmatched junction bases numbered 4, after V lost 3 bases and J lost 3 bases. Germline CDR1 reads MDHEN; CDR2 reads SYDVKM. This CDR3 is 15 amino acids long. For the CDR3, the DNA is TGTGCCAGCAGTTTTTGGACAGGGGGAAAAGAGACCCAGTACTTC. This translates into CASSFWTGGKETQYF.

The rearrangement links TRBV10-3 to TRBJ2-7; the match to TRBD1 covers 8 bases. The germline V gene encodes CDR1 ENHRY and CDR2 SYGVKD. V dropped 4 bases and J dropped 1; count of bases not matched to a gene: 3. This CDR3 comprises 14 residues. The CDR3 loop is CAISGTGLSYEQYF. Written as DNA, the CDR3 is TGTGCCATCAGTGGGACAGGGCTGTCCTACGAGCAGTACTTC.

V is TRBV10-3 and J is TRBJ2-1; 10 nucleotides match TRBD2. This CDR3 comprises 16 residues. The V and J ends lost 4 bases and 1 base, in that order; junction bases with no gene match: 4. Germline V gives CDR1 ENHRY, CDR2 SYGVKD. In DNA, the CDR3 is TGTGCCATCAGTGCGCTAGCGGGAGAGTCCTACAATGAGCAGTTCTTC. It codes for CAISALAGESYNEQFF.

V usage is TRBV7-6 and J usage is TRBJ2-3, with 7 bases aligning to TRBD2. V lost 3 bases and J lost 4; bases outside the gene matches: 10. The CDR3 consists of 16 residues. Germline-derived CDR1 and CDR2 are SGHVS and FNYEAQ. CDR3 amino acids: CASSFGAGLMADTQYF. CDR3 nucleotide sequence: TGTGCCAGCAGCTTCGGAGCGGGACTGATGGCAGATACGCAGTATTTT.

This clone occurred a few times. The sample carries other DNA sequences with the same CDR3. The CDR3 DNA reads as TGTGCCAGCAGTTTGATTGGAGATACGCAGTATTTT. Protein product: CASSLIGDTQYF. The V gene is TRBV27, the J gene TRBJ2-3; D unclear. This CDR3 spans 12 amino acids. Germline lookup yields CDR1 MNHEY and CDR2 SMNVEV (reference sequence). V gave up 3 bases and J gave up 5 bases, with 6 bases separating them.

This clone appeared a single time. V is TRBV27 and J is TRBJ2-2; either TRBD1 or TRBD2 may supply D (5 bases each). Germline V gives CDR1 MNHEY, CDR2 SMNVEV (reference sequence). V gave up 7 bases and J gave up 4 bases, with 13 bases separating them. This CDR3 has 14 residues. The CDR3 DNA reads TGTGCCAGCATAGATGGGGGTGCCACCGGGGAGCTGTTTTTT. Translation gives CASIDGGATGELFF.